A selection of T cell receptor beta chains follows, all from one sample in a study of T cell responses to AZD1222 COVID-19 vaccine. The protocol was immunoSEQ multiplex PCR, while the TCRdb copy is restricted to in-frame clones and leaves out a portion. This sample has tens of thousands of clones, with approximately 87% found just once. The source material was peripheral blood, sampled on day 0 of MenACWY control vaccination. Receptors originate from an adult in good health. Each CDR3 is given with its conserved first and last residue. The order of the fields is J gene, V gene, clone size, D gene, CDR3 protein, CDR3 DNA. D genes are given only for firm matches. Clone size is stated in some rows and not others, as once, few, many or a class when expanded.

J gene: TRBJ1-2; V gene: TRBV6-5; clone size: -; D gene: -; CDR3 protein: CASSYSPGDYGYTF; CDR3 DNA: TGTGCCAGCAGTTACTCGCCAGGCGACTATGGCTACACCTTC
J gene: TRBJ1-1; V gene: TRBV19; clone size: -; D gene: -; CDR3 protein: CASSSWGLDAFF; CDR3 DNA: TGTGCCAGTAGTTCCTGGGGGTTGGATGCTTTCTTT
J gene: TRBJ1-1; V gene: TRBV28; clone size: -; D gene: -; CDR3 protein: CASSLSLGPLGSTEAFF; CDR3 DNA: TGTGCCAGCAGCCTTTCCCTGGGCCCCCTTGGCAGCACTGAAGCTTTCTTT
J gene: TRBJ1-4; V gene: TRBV7-9; clone size: few; D gene: -; CDR3 protein: CASSARGGGLDQTEEKLFF; CDR3 DNA: TGTGCCAGCAGCGCTCGGGGGGGAGGCCTAGATCAGACAGAAGAAAAACTGTTTTTT
J gene: TRBJ2-2; V gene: TRBV9; clone size: once; D gene: -; CDR3 protein: CASTLRGEANTGELFF; CDR3 DNA: TGTGCCAGCACCCTCCGTGGGGAGGCGAACACCGGGGAGCTGTTTTTT
J gene: TRBJ1-1; V gene: TRBV6-5; clone size: few; D gene: -; CDR3 protein: CASSQGTEAFF; CDR3 DNA: TGTGCCAGCAGCCAGGGGACTGAAGCTTTCTTT
J gene: TRBJ2-1; V gene: TRBV24-1; clone size: -; D gene: TRBD2; CDR3 protein: CATSDSTSGSYNEQFF; CDR3 DNA: TGTGCCACCAGTGATTCGACTAGCGGATCCTACAATGAGCAGTTCTTC
J gene: TRBJ2-5; V gene: TRBV6-5; clone size: -; D gene: TRBD2; CDR3 protein: CASSPRGGGETQYF; CDR3 DNA: TGTGCCAGCAGTCCCCGGGGGGGTGGCGAGACCCAGTACTTC
J gene: TRBJ1-3; V gene: TRBV4-2; clone size: once; D gene: -; CDR3 protein: CASSQFFSGNTIYF; CDR3 DNA: TGTGCCAGCAGCCAATTTTTCTCTGGAAACACCATATATTTT
J gene: TRBJ1-2; V gene: TRBV24-1; clone size: once; D gene: -; CDR3 protein: CATSDSTAYYGYTF; CDR3 DNA: TGTGCCACCAGTGATTCTACGGCCTACTATGGCTACACCTTC
J gene: TRBJ2-7; V gene: TRBV18; clone size: -; D gene: -; CDR3 protein: CASSRQENEQYF; CDR3 DNA: TGTGCCAGCTCAAGGCAGGAAAACGAGCAGTACTTC
J gene: TRBJ2-7; V gene: TRBV7-2; clone size: -; D gene: TRBD1; CDR3 protein: CASSLGTGMVSYEQYF; CDR3 DNA: TGTGCCAGCAGCCTGGGGACAGGGATGGTATCCTACGAGCAGTACTTC
J gene: TRBJ2-2; V gene: TRBV19; clone size: -; D gene: TRBD1; CDR3 protein: CASSISQGGTGELFF; CDR3 DNA: TGTGCCAGTAGTATTTCACAGGGGGGCACCGGGGAGCTGTTTTTT
J gene: TRBJ2-1; V gene: TRBV19; clone size: -; D gene: -; CDR3 protein: CASRRQADEQFF; CDR3 DNA: TGTGCCAGTAGGAGACAGGCGGATGAGCAGTTCTTC
J gene: TRBJ2-7; V gene: TRBV10-3; clone size: -; D gene: -; CDR3 protein: CAITPDLSHEQYF; CDR3 DNA: TGTGCCATCACTCCAGACTTATCCCACGAGCAGTACTTC
J gene: TRBJ2-2; V gene: TRBV25-1; clone size: -; D gene: TRBD1; CDR3 protein: CASSATTGDGELFF; CDR3 DNA: TGTGCCAGCAGTGCTACCACAGGGGACGGGGAGCTGTTTTTT
J gene: TRBJ1-5; V gene: TRBV12-3/TRBV12-4; clone size: few; D gene: -; CDR3 protein: CASSLQVNQPQHF; CDR3 DNA: TGTGCCAGCAGTTTACAGGTCAATCAGCCCCAGCATTTT
J gene: TRBJ2-7; V gene: TRBV5-1; clone size: -; D gene: TRBD1; CDR3 protein: CASSPGTGGREQYF; CDR3 DNA: TGCGCCAGCAGCCCCGGGACAGGGGGACGAGAGCAGTACTTC
J gene: TRBJ1-6; V gene: TRBV2; clone size: -; D gene: -; CDR3 protein: CASMEIPAFPPLHF; CDR3 DNA: TGTGCCAGCATGGAGATCCCCGCTTTTCCACCCCTCCACTTT
J gene: TRBJ2-6; V gene: TRBV29-1; clone size: -; D gene: -; CDR3 protein: CSVDLRAPLSGANVLTF; CDR3 DNA: TGCAGCGTTGATTTGCGGGCACCCTTATCTGGGGCCAACGTCCTGACTTTC
J gene: TRBJ1-2; V gene: TRBV2; clone size: once; D gene: -; CDR3 protein: CASVAGGYTF; CDR3 DNA: TGTGCCAGCGTAGCTGGCGGCTACACCTTC
J gene: TRBJ2-1; V gene: TRBV19; clone size: -; D gene: TRBD2; CDR3 protein: CASSIELALPLTYNEQFF; CDR3 DNA: TGTGCCAGTAGTATAGAACTAGCGCTTCCACTTACCTACAATGAGCAGTTCTTC
J gene: TRBJ1-3; V gene: TRBV30; clone size: -; D gene: -; CDR3 protein: CAWSVLNGYSGNTIYF; CDR3 DNA: TGTGCCTGGAGTGTCCTTAATGGGTACTCTGGAAACACCATATATTTT
J gene: TRBJ1-5; V gene: TRBV2; clone size: -; D gene: -; CDR3 protein: CATSVDNSNQPQHF; CDR3 DNA: TGTGCCACCTCGGTTGACAATAGCAATCAGCCCCAGCATTTT
J gene: TRBJ1-5; V gene: TRBV7-3; clone size: -; D gene: -; CDR3 protein: CASSLLAREPQHF; CDR3 DNA: TGTGCCAGCAGTCTTCTCGCGAGGGAGCCCCAGCATTTT
J gene: TRBJ1-5; V gene: TRBV27; clone size: -; D gene: TRBD1; CDR3 protein: CASRPGTVSNQPQHF; CDR3 DNA: TGTGCCAGCAGGCCGGGGACAGTTAGCAATCAGCCCCAGCATTTT
J gene: TRBJ2-7; V gene: TRBV10-1; clone size: -; D gene: TRBD2; CDR3 protein: CASSGGLAGEGRRHEQYF; CDR3 DNA: TGCGCCAGCAGTGGGGGACTAGCGGGAGAAGGCCGGCGTCACGAGCAGTACTTC
J gene: TRBJ2-7; V gene: TRBV2; clone size: -; D gene: -; CDR3 protein: CASGGEAQYF; CDR3 DNA: TGTGCCAGCGGGGGTGAAGCGCAGTACTTC
J gene: TRBJ2-7; V gene: TRBV28; clone size: -; D gene: TRBD1; CDR3 protein: CASSFRGSLGEQYF; CDR3 DNA: TGTGCCAGCAGTTTCAGGGGGTCCCTTGGCGAGCAGTACTTC
J gene: TRBJ1-2; V gene: TRBV19; clone size: -; D gene: -; CDR3 protein: CASSMARRGNYGYTF; CDR3 DNA: TGTGCCAGTAGTATGGCAAGGAGGGGAAACTATGGCTACACCTTC
J gene: TRBJ1-1; V gene: TRBV10-3; clone size: -; D gene: -; CDR3 protein: CAISDSPMVTEAFF; CDR3 DNA: TGTGCCATCAGTGATTCCCCCATGGTTACTGAAGCTTTCTTT
J gene: TRBJ2-6; V gene: TRBV29-1; clone size: -; D gene: -; CDR3 protein: CSVGGGSHSGANVLTF; CDR3 DNA: TGCAGCGTGGGGGGCGGGTCTCACTCTGGGGCCAACGTCCTGACTTTC
J gene: TRBJ2-3; V gene: TRBV30; clone size: -; D gene: -; CDR3 protein: CAWSVDLGSTDTQYF; CDR3 DNA: TGTGCCTGGAGTGTCGACCTCGGGAGCACAGATACGCAGTATTTT
J gene: TRBJ2-5; V gene: TRBV7-9; clone size: -; D gene: -; CDR3 protein: CASSPPEQRETQYF; CDR3 DNA: TGTGCCAGCAGCCCCCCTGAGCAACGCGAGACCCAGTACTTC
J gene: TRBJ1-2; V gene: TRBV4-3; clone size: -; D gene: -; CDR3 protein: CASSQDLWTWGYGYTF; CDR3 DNA: TGCGCCAGCAGCCAAGATCTATGGACCTGGGGCTATGGCTACACCTTC
J gene: TRBJ2-7; V gene: TRBV27; clone size: -; D gene: TRBD1; CDR3 protein: CASSPGQAYYEQYF; CDR3 DNA: TGTGCCAGCAGTCCGGGACAGGCGTACTACGAGCAGTACTTC
J gene: TRBJ1-5; V gene: TRBV5-6; clone size: -; D gene: -; CDR3 protein: CASSYSRGTQHF; CDR3 DNA: TGTGCCAGCAGCTATAGCCGGGGAACCCAGCATTTT
J gene: TRBJ2-1; V gene: TRBV24-1; clone size: -; D gene: TRBD2; CDR3 protein: CATSDPSGSDINEQFF; CDR3 DNA: TGTGCCACCAGTGACCCTAGCGGGAGTGACATCAATGAGCAGTTCTTC
J gene: TRBJ1-4; V gene: TRBV19; clone size: -; D gene: TRBD1; CDR3 protein: CASNPGQPNEKLFF; CDR3 DNA: TGTGCCAGTAACCCGGGACAGCCTAATGAAAAACTGTTTTTT
J gene: TRBJ1-1; V gene: TRBV28; clone size: -; D gene: -; CDR3 protein: CASRILTEAFF; CDR3 DNA: TGTGCCAGCCGAATCTTAACTGAAGCTTTCTTT
J gene: TRBJ2-6; V gene: TRBV24-1; clone size: -; D gene: -; CDR3 protein: CATSERASGANVLTF; CDR3 DNA: TGTGCCACCAGTGAGCGAGCCTCTGGGGCCAACGTCCTGACTTTC
J gene: TRBJ1-2; V gene: TRBV5-6; clone size: -; D gene: -; CDR3 protein: CASSLAGGAYGYTF; CDR3 DNA: TGTGCCAGCAGCTTGGCCGGGGGGGCCTATGGCTACACCTTC